This TCR beta chain was sequenced during a study of OX40 agonist ivuxolimab in advanced cancers. Study background: Patients treated during dose escalation were battling hepatocellular carcinoma, melanoma, renal cell or head and neck cancer.

Sequencing used immunoSEQ multiplex PCR; TCRdb keeps in-frame clones, though not all of them. In the table there are approximately 20,000 clones, around 90% of which are singletons. Source: CD4+ or CD8+ T cells sorted from blood, taken in a trial of the OX40 agonist ivuxolimab. The sequence was obtained from an adult with an advanced solid tumor such as melanoma, head and neck, liver or kidney cancer.

The CDR3 DNA sequence: TGTGCCAGCAGCGTACCCGGGACTCCTCCTATGGAGCAGTACTTC. This encodes CASSVPGTPPMEQYF. The V gene is TRBV9, the J gene TRBJ2-7, with D maybe TRBD2 (6 bases). CDR3 length equals 15 residues. Germline V gives CDR1 SGDLS, CDR2 YYNGEE. V was trimmed by 1 base and J by 7 bases, leaving 18 bases between them.